A selection of T cell receptor beta chains follows, all from one sample in a study of OX40 agonist ivuxolimab in advanced cancers. TCRdb's copy holds only in-frame clones and misses some; the assay was immunoSEQ multiplex PCR. This sample yields around 20,000 clones, of which 90% are seen a single time; roughly 50% belongs to the top ten. Sequenced material: CD4+ or CD8+ T cells sorted from blood, taken in a trial of the OX40 agonist ivuxolimab. These receptors were obtained from an adult with an advanced solid tumor such as melanoma, head and neck, liver or kidney cancer. The CDR3 runs from the conserved cysteine through the conserved F or W. D genes are given only for firm matches. Expanded clones get a size class; other rows say once, few or many, or leave the size out.

D: .; size: .; V: TRBV6-4; J: TRBJ2-3; DNA: TGTGCCAGCAGTGACTCCGGGGGCACAGATACGCAGTATTTT; CDR3: CASSDSGGTDTQYF
D: TRBD2; size: .; V: TRBV4-3; J: TRBJ2-7; DNA: TGCGCCAGCAGCCTCACTACGGGACTAGCGGGTGAGGAGCAGTACTTC; CDR3: CASSLTTGLAGEEQYF
D: .; size: .; V: TRBV27; J: TRBJ2-2; DNA: TGTGCCAGCAGTTACCAGGGCATCACCGGGGAGCTGTTTTTT; CDR3: CASSYQGITGELFF
D: TRBD2; size: .; V: TRBV7-9; J: TRBJ2-1; DNA: TGTGCCAGCAGCCCAGGACTAGCGGATAGAGGGTGGGATGAGCAGTTCTTC; CDR3: CASSPGLADRGWDEQFF
D: .; size: .; V: TRBV4-3; J: TRBJ2-1; DNA: TGCGCCAGCAGCCAGGTAGGGTCGGATGAGCAGTTCTTC; CDR3: CASSQVGSDEQFF
D: .; size: .; V: TRBV9; J: TRBJ2-4; DNA: TGTGCCAGCAGCGTAGGGGGTTTAGCCAAAAACATTCAGTACTTC; CDR3: CASSVGGLAKNIQYF
D: TRBD1; size: .; V: TRBV27; J: TRBJ2-7; DNA: TGTGCCAGCAGGACTACAGGGGACGAGCAGTACTTC; CDR3: CASRTTGDEQYF
D: TRBD1; size: .; V: TRBV7-2; J: TRBJ2-1; DNA: TGTGCCACACAGGGGTACTCCTACAATGAGCAGTTCTTC; CDR3: CATQGYSYNEQFF
D: .; size: medium-sized; V: TRBV10-2; J: TRBJ1-2; DNA: TGCGCCAGCAGTGGGGGGGTTTTATCTAACTATGGCTACACCTTC; CDR3: CASSGGVLSNYGYTF
D: .; size: .; V: TRBV9; J: TRBJ2-6; DNA: TGTGCCAGCAGCGACGGAGCTGGGGCCAACGTCCTGACTTTC; CDR3: CASSDGAGANVLTF
D: .; size: .; V: TRBV7-6; J: TRBJ2-7; DNA: TGTGCCAGCAGCTTAGATCTTTCGGGGTACGAGCAGTACTTC; CDR3: CASSLDLSGYEQYF
D: .; size: .; V: TRBV30; J: TRBJ2-3; DNA: TGTGCCTGGAGTGAAGGTGTCACCCACACAGATACGCAGTATTTT; CDR3: CAWSEGVTHTDTQYF
D: .; size: .; V: TRBV7-8; J: TRBJ1-1; DNA: TGTGCCAGCAGCTTAGTAGGCCTCTGGAACACTGAAGCTTTCTTT; CDR3: CASSLVGLWNTEAFF
D: TRBD2; size: .; V: TRBV6-5; J: TRBJ2-1; DNA: TGTGCCAGCAGTTACTGGTCTAGCGGAAATGAGCAGTTCTTC; CDR3: CASSYWSSGNEQFF
D: .; size: once; V: TRBV6-5; J: TRBJ1-5; DNA: TGTGCCAGCAGTTACGGACGCCTTAGCAATCAGCCCCAGCATTTT; CDR3: CASSYGRLSNQPQHF
D: .; size: .; V: TRBV2; J: TRBJ2-7; DNA: TGTGCCAGCTTCAGACTCTACGAGCAGTACTTC; CDR3: CASFRLYEQYF
D: .; size: .; V: TRBV5-1; J: TRBJ2-7; DNA: TGCGCCAGCAGCTTAAACGGTTACGAGCAGTACTTC; CDR3: CASSLNGYEQYF
D: TRBD1; size: .; V: TRBV28; J: TRBJ1-5; DNA: TGTGCCAGCAGTATCGGACAGGGGCGACAGCCCCAGCATTTT; CDR3: CASSIGQGRQPQHF
D: TRBD1; size: .; V: TRBV29-1; J: TRBJ2-7; DNA: TGCAGCGTAGGAGAGGGGGCCAACGAGCAGTACTTC; CDR3: CSVGEGANEQYF
D: .; size: medium-sized; V: TRBV15; J: TRBJ1-5; DNA: TGTGCCACCAGCAGAGAGGTAGTAAGCAATCAGCCCCAGCATTTT; CDR3: CATSREVVSNQPQHF
D: TRBD1; size: .; V: TRBV28; J: TRBJ1-3; DNA: TGTGCCAGCAGTTTACCCAGGGGGTCCATATATTTT; CDR3: CASSLPRGSIYF
D: .; size: once; V: TRBV7-9; J: TRBJ2-1; DNA: TGTGCCAAGGAGCCGGGGGAGTTCTTC; CDR3: CAKEPGEFF
D: TRBD2; size: .; V: TRBV4-1; J: TRBJ2-7; DNA: TGCGCCAGCAGCCCCGGACTAGCGGGGGCCTTCTACGGGCAGTACTTC; CDR3: CASSPGLAGAFYGQYF
D: TRBD2; size: .; V: TRBV4-2; J: TRBJ2-1; DNA: TGTGCCAGCAGCCAAGGGGGAGGGCGTGAGCAGTTCTTC; CDR3: CASSQGGGREQFF
D: .; size: .; V: TRBV6-5; J: TRBJ2-1; DNA: TGTGCCAGCAGTTACACACAGTGGGAGTCCTACAATGAGCAGTTCTTC; CDR3: CASSYTQWESYNEQFF
D: TRBD2; size: .; V: TRBV5-4; J: TRBJ2-1; DNA: TGTGCCAGCAGCTTGGTAGCGGGAGGTAGGGATGAGCAGTTCTTC; CDR3: CASSLVAGGRDEQFF
D: .; size: .; V: TRBV2; J: TRBJ2-1; DNA: TGTGCCAGCAGCCCCTCACCCGGGAGCCTCTACAATGAGCAGTTCTTC; CDR3: CASSPSPGSLYNEQFF
D: .; size: .; V: TRBV10-2; J: TRBJ1-4; DNA: TGCGCCAGCAGTGCGCCGGGCCCATCTAATGAAAAACTGTTTTTT; CDR3: CASSAPGPSNEKLFF
D: TRBD2; size: .; V: TRBV23-1; J: TRBJ2-3; DNA: TGCGCCAGCAGTCACCCGACTAGCGGGAGGACAGATACGCAGTATTTT; CDR3: CASSHPTSGRTDTQYF
D: .; size: .; V: TRBV5-1; J: TRBJ2-3; DNA: TGCGCCAGCAGCTTGACAGATACGCAGTATTTT; CDR3: CASSLTDTQYF
D: TRBD2; size: .; V: TRBV7-2; J: TRBJ2-1; DNA: TGTGCCAGCAGGGAGGAGGGACTAGCGGGACGTGAGCAGTTCTTC; CDR3: CASREEGLAGREQFF
D: .; size: .; V: TRBV6-6; J: TRBJ2-7; DNA: TGTGCCAGCAGTTTCGCGGACACAACCTACGAGCAGTACTTC; CDR3: CASSFADTTYEQYF
D: .; size: few; V: TRBV4-1; J: TRBJ1-1; DNA: TGCGCCAGCAGCCAGAAAATGAACACTGAAGCTTTCTTT; CDR3: CASSQKMNTEAFF
D: .; size: .; V: TRBV5-1; J: TRBJ2-5; DNA: TGCGCCAGCAGCTTGTGGATCGGTAGCGCCCAAGAGACCCAGTACTTC; CDR3: CASSLWIGSAQETQYF
D: .; size: once; V: TRBV29-1; J: TRBJ2-1; DNA: TGCAGCGTTGGAAGATTCGCTAACAATGAGCAGTTCTTC; CDR3: CSVGRFANNEQFF
D: TRBD1; size: once; V: TRBV4-1; J: TRBJ2-7; DNA: TGCGCCAGCAGCCAATTTGGGACAGGGGTCTACGAGCAGTACTTC; CDR3: CASSQFGTGVYEQYF
D: TRBD1; size: few; V: TRBV6-6; J: TRBJ1-5; DNA: TGTGCCAGCCGACAGGGGGGAGATAGCAATCAGCCCCAGCATTTT; CDR3: CASRQGGDSNQPQHF